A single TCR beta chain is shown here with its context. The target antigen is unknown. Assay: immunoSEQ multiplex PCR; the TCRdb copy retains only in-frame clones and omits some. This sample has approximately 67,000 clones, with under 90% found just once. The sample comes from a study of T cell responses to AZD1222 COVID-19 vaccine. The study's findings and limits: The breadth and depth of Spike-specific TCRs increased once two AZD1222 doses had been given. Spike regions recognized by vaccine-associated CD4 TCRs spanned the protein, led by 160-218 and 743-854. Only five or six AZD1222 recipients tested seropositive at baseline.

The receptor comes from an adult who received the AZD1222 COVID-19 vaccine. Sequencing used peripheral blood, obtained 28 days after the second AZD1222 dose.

CDR3 nucleotide sequence: TGTGCCAGCAGGAACGGTCCTATCGGGGAGCTGTTTTTT. Encoded protein: CASRNGPIGELFF. This chain connects TRBV12-3 or TRBV12-4 to TRBJ2-2; D call uncertain. The CDR3 sequence is 13 residues long. Deletions cut 6 bases from V and 7 bases from J, with 12 bases between.